The rows below give T cell receptor beta chains drawn from one sample of a study of cytomegalovirus exposure and HLA in healthy donors. Assay: immunoSEQ multiplex PCR; the TCRdb copy retains only in-frame clones and omits some. The sample has over 200,000 clones, 70% to 80% seen once. Sequenced material: PBMCs. Receptor source: a woman in her twenties or thirties in good health and CMV-seronegative. Both conserved end residues are part of each CDR3. The D gene is left open where the match is weak. Clone size is not always given. Where it is, it says once, few, many or a class for expanded clones.

TRBV6-5,TRBD2,TRBJ2-7,few,CASGAGVIYEQYF,TGTGCCAGCGGTGCGGGAGTCATCTACGAGCAGTACTTC
TRBV2,TRBD2,TRBJ2-1,few,CASRAQGSGRNEQFF,TGTGCCAGCCGAGCTCAGGGTAGCGGGAGAAATGAGCAGTTCTTC
TRBV5-4,TRBD1,TRBJ1-2,-,CASSTPGQGNYGYTF,TGTGCCAGCAGCACCCCGGGACAGGGTAACTATGGTTACACCTTC
TRBV19,-,TRBJ1-1,-,CASSMGGSEAFF,TGTGCCAGTAGTATGGGGGGTTCTGAAGCTTTCTTT
TRBV15,-,TRBJ2-7,-,CATSRKDRTYEQYF,TGTGCCACCAGCAGAAAAGACAGGACCTACGAGCAGTACTTC
TRBV5-1,TRBD2,TRBJ2-1,-,CASSLGLAGGNEQFF,TGCGCCAGCAGCTTGGGGTTAGCGGGAGGGAATGAGCAGTTCTTC
TRBV7-3,-,TRBJ2-3,few,CASSLNPSTDTQYF,TGTGCCAGCAGCTTAAATCCAAGCACAGATACGCAGTATTTT
TRBV7-9,-,TRBJ2-1,-,CSSSLRPGQFRAYNEQFF,TGTTCCAGCAGCCTCAGACCTGGACAGTTCCGCGCCTACAATGAGCAGTTCTTC
TRBV6-1,TRBD1,TRBJ1-1,-,CASFKTGMNTEAFF,TGTGCCAGCTTTAAGACAGGGATGAACACTGAAGCTTTCTTT
TRBV30,-,TRBJ1-1,-,CAWSSLSGTEAFF,TGTGCCTGGAGTTCGCTATCGGGAACTGAAGCTTTCTTT
TRBV14,TRBD1,TRBJ2-2,-,CASRQGTGELFF,TGTGCCAGCAGACAGGGGACCGGGGAGCTGTTTTTT
TRBV6-1,TRBD2,TRBJ2-1,-,CASSESGGHNEQFF,TGTGCCAGCAGTGAGAGCGGGGGCCACAATGAGCAGTTCTTC
TRBV6-1,TRBD1,TRBJ1-4,-,CASSGRTGGEKLFF,TGTGCCAGCAGTGGCCGGACAGGCGGGGAAAAACTGTTTTTT
TRBV4-1,-,TRBJ1-1,few,CASSLIGGNTEAFF,TGCGCCAGCAGCCTAATCGGGGGGAACACTGAAGCTTTCTTT
TRBV30,-,TRBJ1-2,-,CAWKRGRDGYTF,TGTGCCTGGAAGCGGGGAAGGGATGGCTACACCTTC
TRBV6-6,TRBD1,TRBJ1-1,-,CASRNRGDAEAFF,TGTGCCAGCAGGAACAGGGGCGACGCTGAAGCTTTCTTT
TRBV18,-,TRBJ1-2,-,CASSPSAGGGTGGYTF,TGTGCCAGCTCACCCTCCGCGGGGGGGGGCACAGGTGGCTACACCTTC
TRBV2,TRBD1,TRBJ1-1,-,CASRSDRAGAFF,TGTGCCAGCCGGTCGGACAGGGCGGGAGCTTTCTTT
TRBV7-8,TRBD2,TRBJ2-5,-,CASSPRLASETQYF,TGTGCCAGCAGCCCTAGACTAGCCTCCGAGACCCAGTACTTC